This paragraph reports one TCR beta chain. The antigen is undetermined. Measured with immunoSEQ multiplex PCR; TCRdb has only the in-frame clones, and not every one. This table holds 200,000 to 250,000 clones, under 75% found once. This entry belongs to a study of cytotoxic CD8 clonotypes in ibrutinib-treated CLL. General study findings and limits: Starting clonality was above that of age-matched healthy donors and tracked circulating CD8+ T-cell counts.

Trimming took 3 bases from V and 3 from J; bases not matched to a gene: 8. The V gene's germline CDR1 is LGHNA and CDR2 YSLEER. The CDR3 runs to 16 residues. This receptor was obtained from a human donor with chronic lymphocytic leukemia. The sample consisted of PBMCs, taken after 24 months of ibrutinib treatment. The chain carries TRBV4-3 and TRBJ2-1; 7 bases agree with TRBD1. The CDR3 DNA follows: TGCGCCAGCAGCCAGATGACAGGGATGGTCTACAATGAGCAGTTCTTC. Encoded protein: CASSQMTGMVYNEQFF.